Given below is one T cell receptor beta chain in context. As yet, its antigen is unknown. This entry comes from a study of T cell repertoires in cytomegalovirus infection. Looking at the study overall: Public signatures in TCR beta pointed to CMV infection and matching HLA type. Study-level points and caveats: CMV-specific TCR beta clonotypes restricted by HLA-C were the ones dominating the ex vivo response.

Germline V CDR1 and CDR2: LNHDA, SQIVND (reference sequence). The CDR3 sequence is 15 residues long. V was pared by 8 bases and J by 0 bases, with 14 bases between. Using its own MiXCR run on the reads, TCRdb lists one record per CDR3 protein. This table has over 300,000 distinct CDR3 sequences, more than 8% appearing once. V gene TRBV19 combines with J gene TRBJ1-5; D perhaps matches TRBD1 (5 bases). The source is a human donor in good health (CMV status not recorded). Some clones in this sample may be carry-over from other donors' samples. The sequencing input was PBMCs. The CDR3 loop is CASHPGRNSNQPQHF. For the CDR3, the DNA is TGTGCCAGTCACCCAGGGAGAAATAGCAATCAGCCCCAGCATTTT. The whole variable domain, remainder taken from reference TRBV19 and TRBJ1-5, is DGGITQSPKYLFRKEGQNVTLSCEQNLNHDAMYWYRQDPGQGLRLIYYSQIVNDFQKGDIAEGYSVSREKKESFPLTVTSAQKNPTAFYLCASHPGRNSNQPQHFGDGTRLSIL.